This T cell receptor beta chain was identified in a study of blood T cell repertoires in COVID-19. Participants' reported clinical history set cohort assignment. Method: immunoSEQ multiplex PCR; TCRdb's copy keeps in-frame clones and lacks some. The table records 200,000 to 250,000 clones, about nine tenths of them present only once. The TCR was taken from a woman in her thirties or forties with acute COVID-19. The sample taken for sequencing was PBMCs or T cells enriched from blood (not recorded which).

In DNA form, the CDR3 reads TGCGCCAGCAGCCAAGGGGAGGACCACTCCTACGAGCAGTACTTC. This gives the protein CASSQGEDHSYEQYF. This chain joins TRBV4-3 and TRBJ2-7, with a weak D call TRBD2 (6 bases). The CDR3 runs 15 residues. V shed 1 base and J shed 0 bases, with 10 bases lying between them. The germline gives CDR1 LGHNA, CDR2 YSLEER.